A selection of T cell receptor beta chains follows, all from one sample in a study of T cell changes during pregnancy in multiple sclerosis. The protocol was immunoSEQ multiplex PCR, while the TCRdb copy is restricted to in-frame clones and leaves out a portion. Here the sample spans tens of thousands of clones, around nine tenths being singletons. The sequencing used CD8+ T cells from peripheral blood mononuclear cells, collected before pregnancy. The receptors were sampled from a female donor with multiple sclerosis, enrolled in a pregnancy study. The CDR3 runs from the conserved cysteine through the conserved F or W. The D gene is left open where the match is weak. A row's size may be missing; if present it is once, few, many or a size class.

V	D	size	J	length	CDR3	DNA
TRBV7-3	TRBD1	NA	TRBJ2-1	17	CASSLGQGEPPYNEQFF	TGTGCCAGCAGCCTGGGACAGGGGGAACCTCCCTACAATGAGCAGTTCTTC
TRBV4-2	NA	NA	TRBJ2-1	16	CASSQGEAGSYNEQFF	TGTGCCAGCAGCCAAGGGGAGGCGGGCTCCTACAATGAGCAGTTCTTC
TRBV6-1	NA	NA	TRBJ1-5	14	CASSDEGGNQPQHF	TGTGCCAGCAGTGACGAGGGTGGCAATCAGCCCCAGCATTTT
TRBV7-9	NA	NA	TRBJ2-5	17	CASSLAHRSHVEETQYF	TGTGCCAGCAGCTTAGCTCACAGGTCCCACGTGGAAGAGACCCAGTACTTC
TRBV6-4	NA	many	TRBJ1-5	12	CASSNDSGPQHF	TGTGCCAGCAGTAACGACTCGGGGCCCCAGCATTTT
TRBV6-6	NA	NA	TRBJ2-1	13	CASTAATYNEQFF	TGTGCCAGCACGGCGGCAACCTACAATGAGCAGTTCTTC
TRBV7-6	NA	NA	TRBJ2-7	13	CASSPGRGSEQYF	TGTGCCAGCAGCCCGGGAAGGGGGAGCGAGCAGTACTTC
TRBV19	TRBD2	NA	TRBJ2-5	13	CASSRTSKETQYF	TGTGCCAGTAGTAGGACTAGCAAGGAGACCCAGTACTTC
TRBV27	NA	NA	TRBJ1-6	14	CASSPGGPFSPLHF	TGTGCCAGCAGTCCCGGGGGTCCTTTCTCACCCCTCCACTTT
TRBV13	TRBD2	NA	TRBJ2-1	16	CASSTRTSGVYNEQFF	TGTGCCAGCAGCACCAGGACTAGCGGGGTTTACAATGAGCAGTTCTTC
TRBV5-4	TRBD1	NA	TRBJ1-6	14	CASSPTGANSPLHF	TGTGCCAGCAGCCCGACAGGGGCTAATTCACCCCTCCACTTT
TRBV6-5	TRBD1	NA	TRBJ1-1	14	CAGHRDRGNTEAFF	TGTGCCGGCCATAGGGACAGGGGGAACACTGAAGCTTTCTTT
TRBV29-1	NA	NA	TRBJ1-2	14	CSVPFAGFKDGYTF	TGCAGCGTGCCCTTCGCAGGGTTTAAAGATGGCTACACCTTC
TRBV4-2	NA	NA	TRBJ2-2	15	CASSQELAGAPELFF	TGTGCCAGCAGCCAAGAACTCGCGGGGGCTCCGGAGCTGTTTTTT
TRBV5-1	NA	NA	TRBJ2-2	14	CASSLSQNTGELFF	TGCGCCAGCAGCTTGTCCCAGAACACCGGGGAGCTGTTTTTT
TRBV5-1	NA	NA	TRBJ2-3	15	CASSFGQGGADTQYF	TGCGCCAGCAGCTTTGGCCAGGGGGGCGCAGATACGCAGTATTTT
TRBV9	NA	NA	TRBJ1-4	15	CASSVDSSTNEKLFF	TGTGCCAGCAGCGTCGACAGTTCAACTAATGAAAAACTGTTTTTT
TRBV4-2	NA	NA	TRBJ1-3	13	CASKDRSGNTIYF	TGTGCCAGCAAGGACAGATCTGGAAACACCATATATTTT
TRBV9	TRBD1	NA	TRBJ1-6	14	CASSAGDSFSPLHF	TGTGCCAGCAGCGCTGGGGACAGCTTCTCACCCCTCCACTTT
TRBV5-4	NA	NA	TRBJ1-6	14	CASSLSQYNSPLHF	TGTGCCAGCAGCTTGAGTCAGTATAATTCACCCCTCCACTTT
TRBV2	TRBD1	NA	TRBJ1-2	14	CASYDRGHDYGYTF	TGTGCCAGCTACGACAGGGGGCATGACTATGGCTACACCTTC
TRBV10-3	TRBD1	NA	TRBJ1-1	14	CAIKTGAARAEAFF	TGTGCCATCAAAACAGGGGCCGCCCGGGCTGAAGCTTTCTTT
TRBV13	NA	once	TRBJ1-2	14	CASSWQGSNYGYTF	TGTGCCAGCAGCTGGCAGGGTTCTAACTATGGCTACACCTTC
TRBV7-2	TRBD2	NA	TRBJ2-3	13	CASSSDGGYTQYF	TGTGCCAGCAGCTCCGACGGGGGGTATACGCAGTATTTT
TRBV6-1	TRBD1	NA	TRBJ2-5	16	CASSEVGGTGGETQYF	TGTGCCAGCAGTGAAGTGGGGGGGACAGGGGGAGAGACCCAGTACTTC
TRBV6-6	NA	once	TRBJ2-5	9	CAAGETQYF	TGTGCCGCCGGAGAGACCCAGTACTTC
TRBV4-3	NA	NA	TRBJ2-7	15	CASSQEWQGSYEQYF	TGCGCCAGCAGCCAAGAGTGGCAGGGGTCCTACGAGCAGTACTTC
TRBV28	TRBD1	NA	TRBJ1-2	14	CASSLWGQSYGYTF	TGTGCCAGCAGTTTATGGGGACAGTCTTATGGCTACACCTTC
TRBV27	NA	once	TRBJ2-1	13	CASSLWGDHEQFF	TGTGCCAGCAGTTTATGGGGGGACCATGAGCAGTTCTTC
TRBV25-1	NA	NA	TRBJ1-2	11	CASSEAEGHLF	TGTGCCAGCAGTGAAGCAGAGGGACACCTCTTC
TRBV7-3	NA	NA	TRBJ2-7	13	CASSSTGQTEQYF	TGTGCCAGCAGCTCGACCGGACAGACCGAGCAGTACTTC
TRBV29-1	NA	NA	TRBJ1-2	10	CSVEQNGYTF	TGCAGCGTTGAACAGAATGGCTACACCTTC
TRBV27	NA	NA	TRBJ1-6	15	CASSSGQSRGSPLHF	TGTGCCAGCAGTTCCGGACAGAGCCGGGGTTCACCCCTCCACTTT
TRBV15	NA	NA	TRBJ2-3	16	CATSRDLGTSTDTQYF	TGTGCCACCAGCAGAGATCTGGGGACTAGCACAGATACGCAGTATTTT
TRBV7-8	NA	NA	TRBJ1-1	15	CASSLGPGVGTEAFF	TGTGCCAGCAGCTTAGGGCCAGGGGTGGGGACTGAAGCTTTCTTT
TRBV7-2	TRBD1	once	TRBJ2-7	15	CASNLFRDSGYEQYF	TGTGCCAGCAACCTATTTAGGGACAGTGGTTACGAGCAGTACTTC
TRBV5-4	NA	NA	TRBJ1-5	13	CASSLGPSQPQHF	TGTGCCAGCAGCTTGGGTCCCAGTCAGCCCCAGCATTTT
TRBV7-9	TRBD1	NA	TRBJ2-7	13	CASAGTGGYEQYF	TGTGCCAGTGCCGGGACAGGGGGATACGAGCAGTACTTC
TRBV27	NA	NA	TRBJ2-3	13	CASTTSPTDTQYF	TGTGCCAGCACAACATCCCCCACAGATACGCAGTATTTT
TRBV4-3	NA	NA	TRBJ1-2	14	CASSPKTSNYGYTF	TGCGCCAGCAGCCCCAAAACAAGTAACTATGGCTACACCTTC
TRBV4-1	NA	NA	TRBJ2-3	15	CASSQWGGLADTQYF	TGCGCCAGCAGCCAATGGGGGGGGCTCGCAGATACGCAGTATTTT
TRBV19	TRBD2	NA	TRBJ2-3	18	CASSIDLARGANTDTQYF	TGTGCCAGTAGTATAGATCTTGCGCGGGGGGCAAACACAGATACGCAGTATTTT
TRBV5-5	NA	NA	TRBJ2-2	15	CASSFVQMNTGELFF	TGTGCCAGCAGCTTCGTCCAGATGAACACCGGGGAGCTGTTTTTT
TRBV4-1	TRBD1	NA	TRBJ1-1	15	CASSPLGTGVPEAFF	TGCGCCAGCAGCCCCCTGGGGACAGGGGTTCCTGAAGCTTTCTTT